The 27 T cell receptor beta chains listed next were all sequenced from one sample in a study of response to subunit inactivated influenza vaccine. TCRdb passed the RT-PCR reads through MiXCR, listing each CDR3 protein once. The table shows approximately 700,000 distinct CDR3 sequences, with approximately 15% occurring only once. The sample here was PBMCs from blood, taken 14 to 15 days before vaccination. The receptors stem from a man aged 45-60 years who received an inactivated influenza vaccine.

This clonotype has only a few counts. This sequence joins TRBV7-9 and TRBJ2-2; D is unclear. The CDR3 is made up of 15 amino acids. Germline CDR1 is SEHNR and CDR2 is FQNEAQ (reference sequence). Trimming left V 1 base short and J 0 bases short, with 6 bases between. The CDR3 region has the DNA TGTGCCAGCAGCTTAGTCCGGGCGAACACCGGGGAGCTGTTTTTT. This sequence encodes CASSLVRANTGELFF.

This clonotype has more than one count but fewer than ten. The CDR3: CASSRRQGEQFF. In DNA, the CDR3 is TGCGCCAGCAGCCGCCGACAGGGGGAGCAGTTCTTC. This chain joins TRBV4-3 and TRBJ2-1; 8 positions agree with TRBD1. The germline V gene has CDR1 LGHNA and CDR2 YSLEER. The CDR3 loop spans 12 amino acids. The junction had 3 bases not matched to a gene; V was cut back by 4 bases and J by 10 bases.

There are many counts of this clonotype. The chain links TRBV12-3 or TRBV12-4 to TRBJ2-1; 12 bases align to TRBD2. This CDR3 is built from 15 residues. After removal of 6 bases from V and 9 bases from J, the junction contained 9 bases not matched to a gene. The CDR3 sequence: CASSLTSGRWSEQFF. For the CDR3, the DNA is TGTGCCAGCAGCCTAACTAGCGGGAGGTGGAGTGAGCAGTTCTTC.

Here the CDR3 reads CASSLMTGGKQETQYF. The CDR3 nucleotides read TGTGCCAGCAGCTTAATGACGGGGGGGAAACAAGAGACCCAGTACTTC. The chain links TRBV7-6 to TRBJ2-5; 8 nucleotides align to TRBD2. The junction had 7 bases not matched to a gene; V was cut back by 2 bases and J by 2 bases. This CDR3 region has 16 residues. Germline CDR1 and CDR2: SGHVS and FNYEAQ.

This chain joins TRBV6-1 and TRBJ1-4; 8 nucleotides agree with TRBD1. CDR1 is MNHNS, CDR2 SASEGT, per germline. The length of the CDR3 is 15 residues. The trim removed 6 bases at V and 11 bases at J, leaving 14 bases unmatched. The CDR3 DNA reads TGTGCCAGCAGCCCCGATGGGACAGGCTTTTGGAAACTGTTTTTT. Its protein product is CASSPDGTGFWKLFF.

The chain combines TRBV4-3 with TRBJ2-4, with no clear D. Deletions cut 1 base from V and 3 bases from J, with 7 bases between. The CDR3 is made up of 14 amino acids. Germline CDR1 and CDR2: LGHNA and YSLEER. For the CDR3, the DNA is TGCGCCAGCAGCCAAGCGGAAAACAAAAACATTCAGTACTTC. Protein product: CASSQAENKNIQYF.

This clonotype was counted ten times or more. This chain connects TRBV11-2 to TRBJ1-6; 7 positions match TRBD1. The CDR3 is 13 amino acids. The germline CDR1 and CDR2 sequences are SGHAT and FQNNGV. With V trimmed by 7 bases and J by 6 bases, 3 bases remained unmatched. The DNA for the CDR3 is TGTGCCAGCAAGGGACAGCCTAATTCACCCCTCCACTTT. It specifies CASKGQPNSPLHF.

This clonotype was recorded a few times. The chain links TRBV11-1 to TRBJ1-5; D gene unclear. The CDR3 runs 14 residues. Germline CDR1 is SGHAT and CDR2 is FQDESV (reference sequence). V was trimmed by 10 bases and J by 2 bases, leaving 15 bases between them. CDR3 sequence reads: CATHWRACNQPQHF. CDR3 nucleotides: TGTGCCACCCACTGGAGGGCTTGCAATCAGCCCCAGCATTTT.

This clonotype has a handful of counts. J is TRBJ1-4 and V is TRBV5-1; D is uncertain. V lost 1 base to trimming and J lost 4 bases, with 8 bases between them. CDR1 is SGHRS, CDR2 YFSETQ, per germline. The CDR3 is made up of 14 amino acids. The CDR3 here is CASSLQGFNEKLFF. The CDR3 DNA sequence: TGCGCCAGCAGCTTGCAAGGATTTAATGAAAAACTGTTTTTT.

This clonotype was picked up a small number of times. V is TRBV5-1 and J is TRBJ2-7, with a weak D call TRBD2 (5 bases). This CDR3 has 14 residues. Trimming took 0 bases from V and 3 from J, leaving 10 bases between them. Germline CDR1 SGHRS, CDR2 YFSETQ. CDR3 protein: CASSLGTLDYEQYF. The CDR3 DNA reads as TGCGCCAGCAGCTTGGGGACTCTGGACTACGAGCAGTACTTC.

This clonotype occurred many times. V and J are TRBV29-1 and TRBJ2-1; 9 nucleotides agree with TRBD2. Germline lookup yields CDR1 SQVTM and CDR2 ANQGSEA. The V segment lost 7 bases and the J segment 4 bases; nucleotides outside the gene matches: 20. This CDR3 has 18 amino acids. The CDR3 coding sequence is TGCAGCGCCGCTCGGGGGCTAGCGGGGCCCCTGGCATACAATGAGCAGTTCTTC. This encodes CSAARGLAGPLAYNEQFF.

This clonotype was picked up a small number of times. The chain has TRBV7-2 and TRBJ2-4; possibly TRBD1 for D (5 bases). Deletions cut 8 bases from V and 0 bases from J, with 14 bases between. The CDR3 runs to 15 residues. Germline-derived CDR1 and CDR2 are SGHTA and FQGNSA. CDR3 residues: CASLSTGQAKNIQYF. In nucleotides, the CDR3 is TGTGCCAGCCTTTCTACTGGACAAGCCAAAAACATTCAGTACTTC.

This clonotype was seen only a few times. This chain links TRBV20-1 with TRBJ1-1, with 7 bases lining up with TRBD1. The CDR3 has 14 amino acids. V was pared by 6 bases and J by 1 base, with 8 bases of the junction left unmatched. Germline V gives CDR1 DFQATT, CDR2 SNEGSKA (reference sequence). The CDR3 DNA follows: TGCAGTGCGCAGGAGGGACAGCCGAACACTGAAGCTTTCTTT. Its translation: CSAQEGQPNTEAFF.

This chain joins TRBV4-1 and TRBJ2-2; 12 nucleotides line up with TRBD1. The V segment lost 0 bases and the J segment 4 bases; nucleotides outside the gene matches: 3. Germline-derived CDR1 and CDR2 are MGHRA and YSYEKL. The CDR3 totals 17 residues. The CDR3 coding sequence is TGCGCCAGCAGCCAAGAATGGGACAGGGGGCCCACCGGGGAGCTGTTTTTT. Residues: CASSQEWDRGPTGELFF.

This clonotype was detected a few times. The V call is TRBV3-1, the J call TRBJ2-5; TRBD2 is a possible D gene (6 bases). Deletions cut 1 base from V and 8 bases from J, with 20 bases between. CDR3 length: 16 residues. CDR1 and CDR2 (germline): LGHDT, YNNKEL (reference sequence). The CDR3 region has the DNA TGTGCCAGCAGCCAAGCCGTGACCAGGAGGGTCGATACCCAGTACTTC. Translated: CASSQAVTRRVDTQYF.

There are a few counts of this clonotype. The V and J genes are TRBV21-1 and TRBJ2-7; the D call TRBD1 from the table was never checked on the DNA. TRBV21-1 is classified as a pseudogene. This CDR3 is built from 18 residues. CDR3 region: CASSNQPCWVTVSYEQYF. In DNA form, the CDR3 reads TGTGCCAGCAGCAACCAGCCCTGCTGGGTGACAGTCTCCTACGAGCAGTACTTC.

This clonotype was counted a few times. The chain carries TRBV6-4 and TRBJ1-1; possible D gene TRBD1, 5 bases. V lost 8 bases and J lost 1, with 11 bases in between. CDR3 length: 13 residues. Germline V gene sequence: CDR1 MRHNA, CDR2 SNTAGT. DNA of the CDR3: TGTGCCAGCCACAGCGACAGGAACACTGAAGCTTTCTTT. It codes for CASHSDRNTEAFF.

V is TRBV15 and J is TRBJ2-1, with D uncertain. Germline V gene lookup returns CDR1 LNHNV and CDR2 YYDKDF (reference sequence). V gave up 0 bases and J gave up 2 bases, with 8 bases separating them. The CDR3 loop spans 15 amino acids. The chain's CDR3 is CATSREVGTYNEQFF. For the CDR3, the DNA is TGTGCCACCAGCAGAGAGGTGGGGACCTACAATGAGCAGTTCTTC.

V gene TRBV27 combines with J gene TRBJ1-6, with 8 positions matching TRBD1. The V and J ends lost 8 bases and 6 bases, in that order; junction bases with no gene match: 6. The germline gives CDR1 MNHEY, CDR2 SMNVEV (reference sequence). This CDR3 spans 14 amino acids. The CDR3 loop is CASSEDRVNSPLHF. The CDR3, as DNA: TGTGCCAGCTCCGAGGACAGGGTTAATTCACCCCTCCACTTT.

V gene TRBV6-2 or TRBV6-3 combines with J gene TRBJ1-2; TRBD1 is a possible D gene (6 bases). Germline-derived CDR1 and CDR2 are MNHEY and SVGEGT. V shed 6 bases and J shed 0 bases, with 14 bases lying between them. This CDR3 has 15 residues. The CDR3 loop reads CASSRIRTANYGYTF. In nucleotides, the CDR3 is TGTGCCAGCAGCCGAATCAGGACAGCTAACTATGGCTACACCTTC.

V and J are TRBV12-3 or TRBV12-4 and TRBJ2-3; D is perhaps TRBD2 (7 bases). Trimming took 2 bases from V and 5 from J, leaving 14 bases between them. The length of the CDR3 is 15 residues. The CDR3 sequence: CASSLRGGLGDTQYF. CDR3 DNA: TGTGCCAGCAGTTTAAGGGGGGGCCTTGGAGATACGCAGTATTTT.

This rearrangement joins TRBV20-1 to TRBJ2-7, with D unresolved. This CDR3 region has 17 residues. Trimming cost V 6 bases and J 2 bases, with 26 bases left between them. The V gene's germline CDR1 is DFQATT and CDR2 SNEGSKA (reference sequence). In nucleotides, the CDR3 is TGCAGTGCCAGAAAGGGCCAGTCATTCTTAGACACCTACGAGCAGTACTTC. Protein product: CSARKGQSFLDTYEQYF.

This clonotype has more than one count but fewer than ten. The gene calls are TRBV6-5 and TRBJ2-1, with 11 bases aligning to TRBD2. This CDR3 region has 16 residues. From germline, CDR1 is MNHEY and CDR2 SVGAGI. Trimming took 0 bases from V and 3 from J; bases not matched to a gene: 1. CDR3 coding DNA: TGTGCCAGCAGTTACTCGCTAGCGGGGGGCTACAATGAGCAGTTCTTC. As protein: CASSYSLAGGYNEQFF.

This clonotype was seen a handful of times. The chain has TRBV20-1 and TRBJ2-7; no clear D. Per the germline V gene, CDR1 is DFQATT and CDR2 is SNEGSKA (reference sequence). Trimming took 0 bases from V and 2 from J, leaving 11 bases between them. The CDR3 extends over 14 amino acids. CDR3 protein: CSAREGQVPYEQYF. In DNA form, the CDR3 reads TGCAGTGCTAGAGAGGGTCAAGTACCCTACGAGCAGTACTTC.

This clonotype was seen a few times. The gene calls are TRBV20-1 and TRBJ2-5; 10 nucleotides align to TRBD2. V was clipped by 6 bases and J by 5 bases; unmatched bases: 6. The CDR3 is made up of 13 amino acids. Germline V gene sequence: CDR1 DFQATT, CDR2 SNEGSKA (reference sequence). In DNA form, the CDR3 reads TGCAGTGCCCTGGGACTAGCGATGGAGACCCAGTACTTC. Translated: CSALGLAMETQYF.

The sample holds a few counts of this clonotype. This sequence joins TRBV18 and TRBJ2-7; the D gene is possibly TRBD1 (7 bases). The V end lost 0 bases, the J end lost 2 bases, and 14 bases lay between the germline ends. Germline V gene lookup returns CDR1 KGHSH and CDR2 LQKENI. This CDR3 comprises 16 residues. CDR3 region: CASSPPASGGTYEQYF. CDR3 sequence (DNA): TGTGCCAGCTCACCACCGGCATCAGGGGGGACCTACGAGCAGTACTTC.

This clonotype was picked up a small number of times. DNA for the CDR3: TGTGCCAGCAGTTTACGGCAGTTTACCGGGGAGCTGTTTTTT. Its protein product is CASSLRQFTGELFF. The chain couples TRBV27 to TRBJ2-2; D gene unclear. This CDR3 spans 14 amino acids. CDR1 is MNHEY and CDR2 is SMNVEV in the germline V gene (reference sequence). V was pared by 2 bases and J by 5 bases, with 9 bases between.